The T cell receptor beta chain described here comes from a study of T cells in Graves' hyperthyroidism and ophthalmopathy. The ends were cut back, 8 bases at V and 3 bases at J, with 7 bases in the middle. Germline lookup yields CDR1 MNHEY and CDR2 SVGEGT. The CDR3 has 12 residues. Exclusion of a patient resulted from uncontrolled infection, other autoimmune disease, pregnancy or lactation. Using RNA transcripts as the source, TCR beta CDR3 regions were amplified. The study used the HTBI primer set for a first-round RT-PCR of the TCR CDR3. TCRdb called the multiplex PCR reads again in MiXCR, with one record for every CDR3 protein. Among hundreds of thousands of distinct CDR3 sequences, just under 20% were seen once, and the ten largest hold about 45%.

The sequencing input was blood. The sequence was obtained from a man aged 35-49 years with Graves' ophthalmopathy. The chain links TRBV6-2 or TRBV6-3 to TRBJ2-2; the D is unclear. CDR3 sequence: CASLVHTGELFF. CDR3 coding DNA: TGTGCCAGCTTGGTTCACACCGGGGAGCTGTTTTTT.